This T cell receptor beta chain came from a study of T cell responses to AZD1222 COVID-19 vaccine. Worth noting for this clone: The antigen is not known.

Assay used: immunoSEQ multiplex PCR; TCRdb lists only in-frame clones, some missing. The top ten hold approximately 3% of the sample, which has 150,000 to 200,000 clones, about nine tenths seen once. Study-wide findings and caveats: Increases in Spike-specific TCR breadth and depth were seen after two AZD1222 doses. Baseline seropositivity occurred in only a handful of AZD1222 recipients. Clonal diversity was possibly underestimated; the donors were predominantly white British and more often female. The span of vaccine-associated CD4 TCRs extended across spike, with dominance at 160-218 and 743-854.

Per the germline V gene, CDR1 is SGHAT and CDR2 is FQNNGV. V was pared by 1 base and J by 0 bases, with 4 bases between. The CDR3 runs to 14 residues. The TCR originated in an adult in good health. This chain connects TRBV11-2 to TRBJ1-3; no firm D call. The sample consisted of peripheral blood, taken on day 0 of AZD1222 vaccination. CDR3 region: CASSLGDSGNTIYF. CDR3 DNA: TGTGCCAGCAGCTTAGGGGACTCTGGAAACACCATATATTTT. The whole variable domain, filled in from reference TRBV11-2 and TRBJ1-3, reads EAGVAQSPRYKIIEKRQSVAFWCNPISGHATLYWYQQILGQGPKLLIQFQNNGVVDDSQLPKDRFSAERLKGVDSTLKIQPAKLEDSAVYLCASSLGDSGNTIYFGEGSWLTVV.